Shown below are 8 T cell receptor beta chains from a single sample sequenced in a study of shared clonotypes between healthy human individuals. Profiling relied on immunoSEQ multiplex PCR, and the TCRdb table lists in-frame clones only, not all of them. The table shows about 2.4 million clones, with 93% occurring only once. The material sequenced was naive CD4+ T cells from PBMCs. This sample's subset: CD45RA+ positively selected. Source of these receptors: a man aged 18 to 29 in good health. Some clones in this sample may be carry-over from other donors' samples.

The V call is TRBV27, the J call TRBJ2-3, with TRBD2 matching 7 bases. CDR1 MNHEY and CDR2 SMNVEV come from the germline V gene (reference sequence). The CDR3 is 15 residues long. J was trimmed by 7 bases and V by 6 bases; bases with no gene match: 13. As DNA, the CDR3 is TGTGCCAGCAGGGGTCAGGCGGGAGTTGGGAATACGCAGTATTTT. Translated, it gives CASRGQAGVGNTQYF.

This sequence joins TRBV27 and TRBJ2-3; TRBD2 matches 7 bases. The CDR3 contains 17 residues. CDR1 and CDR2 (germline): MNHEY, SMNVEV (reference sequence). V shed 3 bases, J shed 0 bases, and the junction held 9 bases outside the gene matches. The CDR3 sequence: CASSFRTSPTSTDTQYF. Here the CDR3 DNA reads TGTGCCAGCAGTTTTCGGACTAGTCCAACCAGCACAGATACGCAGTATTTT.

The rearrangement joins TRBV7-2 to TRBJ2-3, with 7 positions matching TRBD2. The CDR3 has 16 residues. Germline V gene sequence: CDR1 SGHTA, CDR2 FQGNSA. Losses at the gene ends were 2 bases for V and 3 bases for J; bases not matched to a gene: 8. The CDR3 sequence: CASSLLRGGGTDTQYF. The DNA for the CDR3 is TGTGCCAGCAGCTTACTCCGCGGGGGAGGTACAGATACGCAGTATTTT.

The CDR3 sequence is CASSKTGGFGSTNEKLFF. DNA of the CDR3: TGCGCCAGCAGCAAAACAGGGGGCTTTGGTTCAACTAATGAAAAACTGTTTTTT. The chain carries TRBV5-1 and TRBJ1-4; 9 bases are a match to TRBD1. J was trimmed by 0 bases and V by 4 bases; bases with no gene match: 10. The CDR3 consists of 18 residues. Germline V gene lookup returns CDR1 SGHRS and CDR2 YFSETQ. The complete variable domain, with remaining parts taken from reference TRBV5-1 and TRBJ1-4, reads KAGVTQTPRYLIKTRGQQVTLSCSPISGHRSVSWYQQTPGQGLQFLFEYFSETQRNKGNFPGRFSGRQFSNSRSEMNVSTLELGDSALYLCASSKTGGFGSTNEKLFFGSGTQLSVL.

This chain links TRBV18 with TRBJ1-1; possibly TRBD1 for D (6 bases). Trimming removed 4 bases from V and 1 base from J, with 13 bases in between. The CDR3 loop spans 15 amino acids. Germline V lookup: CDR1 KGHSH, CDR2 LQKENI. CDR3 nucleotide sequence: TGTGCCAGCTCACGGGGGGGCCTGGGGAACACTGAAGCTTTCTTT. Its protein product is CASSRGGLGNTEAFF.

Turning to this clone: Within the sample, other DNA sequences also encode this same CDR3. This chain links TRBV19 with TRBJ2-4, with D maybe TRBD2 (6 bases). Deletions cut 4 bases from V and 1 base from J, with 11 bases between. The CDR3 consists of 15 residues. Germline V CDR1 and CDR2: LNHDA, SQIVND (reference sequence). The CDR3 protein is CASSTPGVAKNIQYF. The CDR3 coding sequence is TGTGCCAGTAGTACCCCGGGAGTGGCCAAAAACATTCAGTACTTC.

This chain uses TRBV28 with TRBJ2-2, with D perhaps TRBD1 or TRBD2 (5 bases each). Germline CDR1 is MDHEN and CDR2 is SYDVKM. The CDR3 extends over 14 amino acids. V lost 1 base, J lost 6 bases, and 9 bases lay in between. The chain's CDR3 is CASSLLGTSGELFF. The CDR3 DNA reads TGTGCCAGCAGTTTATTGGGGACCTCCGGGGAGCTGTTTTTT.

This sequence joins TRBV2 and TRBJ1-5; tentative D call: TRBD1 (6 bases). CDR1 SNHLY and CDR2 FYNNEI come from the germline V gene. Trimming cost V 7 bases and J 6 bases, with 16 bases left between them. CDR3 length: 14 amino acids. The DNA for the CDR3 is TGTGCCAGCAAGCGGACAGAGGGCTCTCAGCCCCAGCATTTT. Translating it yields CASKRTEGSQPQHF.